This T cell receptor beta chain originates from a study of blood T cell repertoires in COVID-19. Study summary: Specimens from acute and convalescent COVID-19 originated in the United States, Italy and Spain.

The authors' processing: Amplification of reference gene primers was used by the study to estimate nucleated cell counts. Sequenced by immunoSEQ multiplex PCR; TCRdb stores in-frame clones only, minus some. V, J and clone size are taken as reported in that table, and D and trimming were inferred from the DNA itself. Here the sample spans some 70,000 clones, around nine tenths being singletons. Patients in Seattle were enrolled during active infection, then followed longitudinally. The TCR comes from a man in his forties or fifties with COVID-19, enrolled during active disease. The sample consisted of peripheral blood.

DNA for the CDR3: TGTGCCACCGCTAGCGGGGTGTCTGGGGCCAACGTCCTGACTTTC. As protein: CATASGVSGANVLTF. The chain is built from TRBV30 and TRBJ2-6; 9 nucleotides match TRBD2. The ends lost 8 bases at V and 1 base at J; junction bases unmatched: 6. The CDR3 is 15 residues long. In germline, CDR1 is GTSNPN, CDR2 SVGIG (reference sequence).